This T cell receptor (beta chain) was captured in a study of blood T cell repertoires in COVID-19. The overall study: T cells, B-cell-depleted T cells, or PBMCs provided the cDNA or gDNA that served as material.

In the study's own analysis: The authors estimated nucleated cell counts from reference gene primer amplification. Method: immunoSEQ multiplex PCR; TCRdb's copy keeps in-frame clones and lacks some. From that table come the V and J calls and clone size; the DNA was used to work out D and trimming. This table has some 76,000 clones, around 86% appearing once. Germline V gene sequence: CDR1 GTSNPN, CDR2 SVGIG (reference sequence). Trimming took off 2 bases at V and 7 bases at J, with 12 bases between the two ends. CDR3 size: 14 residues. This clonotype was obtained from a human donor in a cohort sampled during active COVID-19. The rearrangement links TRBV30 to TRBJ1-6; tentative D call: TRBD1 (6 bases). Specimen: peripheral blood. The DNA for the CDR3 is TGTGCCTGGAGTTTAGGGGGTGGGAATTCACCCCTCCACTTT. Encoded protein: CAWSLGGGNSPLHF.